Below, 26 T cell receptor beta chains from the same sample are listed, as sequenced in a study of shared clonotypes between healthy human individuals. This table comes from immunoSEQ multiplex PCR, and its TCRdb copy is limited to in-frame clones, with some not included. The sample has 2 million to 3 million clones; over 85% are singletons. The sequenced sample was naive CD4+ T cells from PBMCs. Regarding subset: CD45RA+ positively selected. Every receptor here comes from a man between 18 and 35 years old in good health. Some clones in this sample may be carry-over from other donors' samples.

The V call is TRBV6-5, the J call TRBJ2-2; D remains unclear. Germline assignment: CDR1 MNHEY and CDR2 SVGAGI. Trimming removed 7 bases at V and 7 bases at J, with 16 bases between. The CDR3 length is 14 residues. The CDR3 DNA is TGTGCCAGCAAGGCGTGGAGTCAGGTCGGGGAGCTGTTTTTT. It is translated as CASKAWSQVGELFF.

The rearrangement joins TRBV2 to TRBJ1-2, with D uncertain. In germline, CDR1 is SNHLY, CDR2 FYNNEI. V was trimmed by 0 bases and J by 7 bases, leaving 12 bases between them. The CDR3 contains 14 residues. The CDR3 nucleotides are TGTGCCAGCAGTGAAGCAAACCTTCCCAGTGGCTACACCTTC. Protein product: CASSEANLPSGYTF.

V is TRBV4-1 and J is TRBJ2-3, with unresolved D. The V end was cut by 3 bases, the J end by 2 bases, with 6 bases between. The CDR3 covers 13 residues. Looked up from germline, CDR1 is MGHRA and CDR2 is YSYEKL. CDR3 amino acids: CASSQSNTDTQYF. The CDR3 nucleotides read TGCGCCAGCAGCCAGTCGAACACAGATACGCAGTATTTT.

V gene TRBV29-1 combines with J gene TRBJ2-2; no clear D gene. CDR3 length: 12 amino acids. Germline loops: CDR1 SQVTM, CDR2 ANQGSEA. The V end was cut by 7 bases, the J end by 0 bases, with 6 bases between. CDR3 DNA sequence: TGCAGCGCCTTACCGAACACCGGGGAGCTGTTTTTT. This sequence encodes CSALPNTGELFF.

The chain is built from TRBV28 and TRBJ1-3, with D possibly being TRBD1 (5 bases). V lost 7 bases, J lost 3 bases, and 10 bases lay in between. CDR3 length: 13 residues. Germline V CDR1 and CDR2: MDHEN, SYDVKM. For the CDR3, the DNA is TGTGCCAGCACCGGGGGACTTGGAAACACCATATATTTT. Protein: CASTGGLGNTIYF.

This clone was counted a single time. The rearrangement links TRBV5-4 to TRBJ2-2; 11 nucleotides match TRBD2. Per the germline V gene, CDR1 is SGHNT and CDR2 is YYREEE (reference sequence). V shed 4 bases and J 3 bases; nucleotides not matched to a gene: 5. The CDR3 loop spans 16 amino acids. For the CDR3, the DNA is TGTGCCAGCAGCCGGGGACTAGCGGACTACACCGGGGAGCTGTTTTTT. Encoded protein: CASSRGLADYTGELFF.

With regard to this clone: This CDR3 is also generated by other DNA sequences in the sample. The CDR3 here is CASSPLQDLLYGYTF. The CDR3 nucleotides read TGTGCCAGCAGCCCCTTACAGGACTTACTCTATGGCTACACCTTC. The chain couples TRBV28 to TRBJ1-2; tentative D call: TRBD1 (5 bases). V was cut by 6 bases and J by 4 bases, with 18 bases left in between. Per the germline V gene, CDR1 is MDHEN and CDR2 is SYDVKM. CDR3 length: 15 amino acids.

This chain links TRBV28 with TRBJ2-7; D is perhaps TRBD2 (5 bases). Germline values: CDR1 MDHEN, CDR2 SYDVKM. This CDR3 comprises 15 residues. Deletions cut 4 bases from V and 0 bases from J, with 13 bases between. This CDR3 is CASSYGAESSYEQYF. Written as DNA, the CDR3 is TGTGCCAGCAGTTATGGAGCGGAGAGCTCCTACGAGCAGTACTTC.

The chain joins TRBV7-9 to TRBJ2-2; no clear D. V dropped 1 base and J dropped 5 bases, with 5 bases sitting between them. Germline V gene sequence: CDR1 SEHNR, CDR2 FQNEAQ (reference sequence). The CDR3 sequence is 13 residues long. This chain's CDR3 is CASSLVRTGELFF. DNA of the CDR3: TGTGCCAGCAGCTTAGTGAGGACCGGGGAGCTGTTTTTT.

The chain has TRBV2 and TRBJ2-7, with 8 bases matching TRBD1. Germline V gene sequence: CDR1 SNHLY, CDR2 FYNNEI. The CDR3 sequence is 13 residues long. Trimming cost V 6 bases and J 5 bases; bases outside gene matches: 6. The CDR3 bases are TGTGCCAGCAGGAGGACAGGGCCAGACGAGCAGTACTTC. Translation: CASRRTGPDEQYF.

The genes are TRBV19 and TRBJ2-1; D remains unclear. The CDR3 runs to 14 residues. Germline V gene lookup returns CDR1 LNHDA and CDR2 SQIVND (reference sequence). The V end was cut by 4 bases, the J end by 1 base, with 8 bases between. The CDR3 region is CASSKGWSYNEQFF. The CDR3 DNA reads TGTGCCAGTAGTAAAGGGTGGTCCTACAATGAGCAGTTCTTC.

The chain combines TRBV7-2 with TRBJ2-7; D might be TRBD1 or TRBD2, each matching 5 bases. Germline V gene lookup returns CDR1 SGHTA and CDR2 FQGNSA. This CDR3 comprises 14 residues. V was trimmed by 7 bases and J by 2 bases, leaving 15 bases between them. The CDR3 here is CASNAWDEPYEQYF. The CDR3 DNA reads as TGTGCCAGCAACGCTTGGGACGAACCCTACGAGCAGTACTTC.

The chain has TRBV28 and TRBJ2-7, with D unclear. Germline assignment: CDR1 MDHEN and CDR2 SYDVKM. The CDR3 covers 12 residues. Trimming stripped 5 bases from V and 2 bases from J, with 7 bases between. CDR3 in amino acids: CASSPQTYEQYF. In DNA form, the CDR3 reads TGTGCCAGCAGTCCACAGACCTACGAGCAGTACTTC.

A single count supports this clone. The chain carries TRBV7-9 and TRBJ2-1; D possibly matches TRBD1 or TRBD2 (5 bases each). There are 15 residues in the CDR3. CDR1 is SEHNR and CDR2 is FQNEAQ in the germline V gene (reference sequence). The V and J ends lost 0 bases and 8 bases respectively, with 14 bases between them. This CDR3 is CASSLAGRTVDEQFF. DNA for the CDR3: TGTGCCAGCAGCTTAGCGGGACGGACGGTCGATGAGCAGTTCTTC.

Details on this clone: Additional DNA sequences in this sample encode the identical CDR3. The V and J genes are TRBV5-1 and TRBJ2-1; D is perhaps TRBD1 (6 bases). Trimming took off 4 bases at V and 0 bases at J, with 11 bases between the two ends. This CDR3 region has 15 residues. The germline CDR1 and CDR2 sequences are SGHRS and YFSETQ. The chain's CDR3 is CASSPTGTSYNEQFF. The CDR3 DNA sequence: TGCGCCAGCAGCCCAACAGGGACCTCCTACAATGAGCAGTTCTTC. Combining the CDR3 with reference TRBV5-1 and TRBJ2-1 gives the whole variable domain KAGVTQTPRYLIKTRGQQVTLSCSPISGHRSVSWYQQTPGQGLQFLFEYFSETQRNKGNFPGRFSGRQFSNSRSEMNVSTLELGDSALYLCASSPTGTSYNEQFFGPGTRLTVL.

The V gene is TRBV6-7, the J gene TRBJ1-4; TRBD1 matches at 7 bases. TRBV6-7 is flagged as an ORF with uncertain function. V was pared by 10 bases and J by 5 bases, with 19 bases of the junction left unmatched. The CDR3 is 17 residues long. CDR3 in amino acids: CATIPDRDPRGNEKLFF. In nucleotides, the CDR3 is TGTGCCACCATCCCCGACAGGGATCCGAGGGGGAATGAAAAACTGTTTTTT.

The CDR3 loop is CASSFGENQPQHF. CDR3 coding DNA: TGTGCCAGCAGCTTCGGGGAGAATCAGCCCCAGCATTTT. The V gene is TRBV5-6, the J gene TRBJ1-5; D gene unclear. V was pared by 2 bases and J by 4 bases, with 7 bases between. Germline values: CDR1 SGHDT, CDR2 YYEEEE. The CDR3 spans 13 residues.

As to this clone: Other DNA sequences from this sample encode an identical CDR3 as well. The chain joins TRBV7-9 to TRBJ2-3, with D uncertain. Trimming took 5 bases from V and 4 from J, leaving 10 bases between them. This CDR3 comprises 13 residues. Germline lookup yields CDR1 SEHNR and CDR2 FQNEAQ (reference sequence). The CDR3 nucleotides read TGTGCCAGCAGCCTGGCGCGGTCAGATACGCAGTATTTT. Translation: CASSLARSDTQYF.

Notes on this clone: This sample includes further DNA sequences coding for the same CDR3. This chain links TRBV5-1 with TRBJ2-5; D is undetermined. CDR3 length: 13 amino acids. Per germline, CDR1 SGHRS and CDR2 YFSETQ. V shed 0 bases and J shed 5 bases, with 8 bases lying between them. CDR3 sequence reads: CASSLGPRETQYF. The CDR3 coding sequence is TGCGCCAGCAGCTTGGGGCCGCGGGAGACCCAGTACTTC.

The V gene is TRBV4-3, the J gene TRBJ2-7; D perhaps matches TRBD1 (5 bases). V lost 0 bases to trimming and J lost 6 bases, with 12 bases between them. This CDR3 spans 14 amino acids. The germline V gene has CDR1 LGHNA and CDR2 YSLEER. The CDR3 coding sequence is TGCGCCAGCAGCCAAGAAAGGACACTTGGCGAGCAGTACTTC. This encodes CASSQERTLGEQYF.

V is TRBV2 and J is TRBJ1-5; 10 nucleotides agree with TRBD1. Trimming at V came to 5 bases and at J to 6 bases, leaving 4 bases not matched to a gene. The CDR3 is 14 residues long. Germline lookup yields CDR1 SNHLY and CDR2 FYNNEI. In DNA, the CDR3 is TGTGCCAGCAGTCAGACAGGGGGCAGTCAGCCCCAGCATTTT. Amino acid sequence: CASSQTGGSQPQHF.

Concerning this clone: This same CDR3 is encoded by further DNA sequences in the sample. V is TRBV5-1 and J is TRBJ2-2; perhaps TRBD2 as D (6 bases). Germline V lookup: CDR1 SGHRS, CDR2 YFSETQ. The CDR3 contains 14 residues. Trimming stripped 0 bases from V and 7 bases from J, with 10 bases between. CDR3 sequence (DNA): TGCGCCAGCAGCTTGGGGCTAGCGAGCGGGGAGCTGTTTTTT. This encodes CASSLGLASGELFF.

This clone was found once. The CDR3 DNA sequence: TGTGCCAGCAGCTTGTTCGGGACGGTAAGATATAGCAATCAGCCCCAGCATTTT. Translating it yields CASSLFGTVRYSNQPQHF. This chain uses TRBV5-5 with TRBJ1-5; perhaps TRBD1 as D (5 bases). Per germline, CDR1 SGHKS and CDR2 YYEKEE (reference sequence). The CDR3 contains 18 residues. V was pared by 1 base and J by 0 bases, with 17 bases between.

The gene calls are TRBV5-1 and TRBJ1-2, with TRBD1 identical over 7 bases. Germline V lookup: CDR1 SGHRS, CDR2 YFSETQ. The CDR3 sequence is 14 residues long. J gave up 6 bases and V 0 bases, and 5 bases lay outside the gene matches. The CDR3, as DNA: TGCGCCAGCAGCTTGGGGGGGACAGACAATGGCTACACCTTC. This gives the protein CASSLGGTDNGYTF.

The chain uses TRBV2 and TRBJ2-7, with 9 bases aligning to TRBD1. There are 12 residues in the CDR3. Germline CDR1 reads SNHLY; CDR2 reads FYNNEI. The CDR3 DNA reads TGTGCCAGCAGTCCTGACAGGGGGGATTTAGCCGTC. This encodes CASSPDRGDLAV.

This clone was recorded a few times. Other DNA sequences in the same sample also yield this CDR3. The rearrangement links TRBV6-5 to TRBJ2-1; a possible D gene is TRBD1 (6 bases). Trimming stripped 6 bases from V and 4 bases from J, with 10 bases between. Germline loops: CDR1 MNHEY, CDR2 SVGAGI. The CDR3 consists of 13 residues. DNA for the CDR3: TGTGCCAGCAGGGCGGACAGTTACAATGAGCAGTTCTTC. This gives the protein CASRADSYNEQFF.